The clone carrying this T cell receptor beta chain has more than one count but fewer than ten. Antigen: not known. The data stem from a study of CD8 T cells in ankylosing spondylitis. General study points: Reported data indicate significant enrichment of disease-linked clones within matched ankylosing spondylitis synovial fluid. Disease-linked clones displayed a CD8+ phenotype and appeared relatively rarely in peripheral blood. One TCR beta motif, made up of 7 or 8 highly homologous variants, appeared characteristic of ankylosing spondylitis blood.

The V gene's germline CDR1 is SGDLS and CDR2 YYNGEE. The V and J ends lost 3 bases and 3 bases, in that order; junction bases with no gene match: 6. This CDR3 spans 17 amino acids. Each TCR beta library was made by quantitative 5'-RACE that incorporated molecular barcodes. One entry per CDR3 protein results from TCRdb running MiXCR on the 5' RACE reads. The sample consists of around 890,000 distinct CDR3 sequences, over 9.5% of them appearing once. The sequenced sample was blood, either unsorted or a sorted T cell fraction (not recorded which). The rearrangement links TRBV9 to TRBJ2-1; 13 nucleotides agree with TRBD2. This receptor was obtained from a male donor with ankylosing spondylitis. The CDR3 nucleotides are TGTGCCAGCAGCGCGGGGACTAGCGGGGCGTACTACAATGAGCAGTTCTTC. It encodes CASSAGTSGAYYNEQFF.